The 26 T cell receptor beta chains given below trace back to one sample, sequenced in a study of blood T cell repertoires in COVID-19. Assay: immunoSEQ multiplex PCR; the TCRdb copy retains only in-frame clones and omits some. The sample lists tens of thousands of clones, approximately 86% occurring once. The sequencing input was peripheral blood. The receptors were sampled from a human donor in a cohort sampled during active COVID-19.

The CDR3 DNA follows: TGTGCCATCAGTGAATGGCAGTCGGGTAGGAACACCGGGGAGCTGTTTTTT. This encodes CAISEWQSGRNTGELFF. The V gene is TRBV10-3, the J gene TRBJ2-2; D gene uncertain. The CDR3 covers 17 residues. Germline loops: CDR1 ENHRY, CDR2 SYGVKD. V dropped 3 bases and J dropped 1 base, with 15 bases sitting between them.

The V call is TRBV5-1, the J call TRBJ2-7, with TRBD1 matching over 9 bases. Germline V gives CDR1 SGHRS, CDR2 YFSETQ. Unmatched junction bases numbered 31, after V lost 4 bases and J lost 5 bases. The CDR3 runs 22 residues. The chain's CDR3 is CASSPRITIGQGTPHRPHEQYF. CDR3 in DNA: TGCGCCAGCAGCCCTCGGATAACAATAGGACAGGGGACTCCCCACCGGCCCCACGAGCAGTACTTC.

This sequence joins TRBV28 and TRBJ2-3; 9 nucleotides line up with TRBD1. This CDR3 spans 16 amino acids. Germline V gives CDR1 MDHEN, CDR2 SYDVKM. Trimming took 3 bases from V and 3 from J; bases not matched to a gene: 7. CDR3 DNA: TGTGCCAGCAGTTTGGTGGGGGGGACAGGGACAGATACGCAGTATTTT. Residues: CASSLVGGTGTDTQYF. Looking up the rest from reference TRBV28 and TRBJ2-3 gives the full variable domain: DVKVTQSSRYLVKRTGEKVFLECVQDMDHENMFWYRQDPGLGLRLIYFSYDVKMKEKGDIPEGYSVSREKKERFSLILESASTNQTSMYLCASSLVGGTGTDTQYFGPGTRLTVL.

This chain joins TRBV4-3 and TRBJ2-7, with D tentatively TRBD1 (6 bases). The CDR3 consists of 17 residues. The V end lost 0 bases, the J end lost 2 bases, and 17 bases lay between the germline ends. Germline CDR1 is LGHNA and CDR2 is YSLEER. CDR3 sequence reads: CASSQDSIGQGTYEQYF. CDR3 sequence (DNA): TGCGCCAGCAGCCAAGATTCTATTGGGCAGGGGACCTACGAGCAGTACTTC.

J is TRBJ2-5 and V is TRBV9; 7 bases match TRBD1. The ends lost 3 bases at V and 2 bases at J; junction bases unmatched: 4. Germline CDR1 reads SGDLS; CDR2 reads YYNGEE. This CDR3 has 14 amino acids. The CDR3 DNA reads TGTGCCAGCAGCGCAGGGGGATGGCAAGAGACCCAGTACTTC. Translating it yields CASSAGGWQETQYF.

CDR3 sequence reads: CASSLLRQGPNYGYTF. The CDR3 DNA reads as TGTGCCAGCAGTCTCCTCCGACAGGGCCCTAACTATGGCTACACCTTC. This chain links TRBV6-6 with TRBJ1-2; 7 bases are a match to TRBD1. Trimming at V came to 5 bases and at J to 0 bases, leaving 9 bases not matched to a gene. Germline V CDR1 and CDR2: MNHNY, SVGAGI (reference sequence). The CDR3 runs to 16 residues.

Only a few counts were recorded for this clone. The chain combines TRBV7-2 with TRBJ1-6; D unclear. This CDR3 is built from 13 residues. Germline V lookup: CDR1 SGHTA, CDR2 FQGNSA. The germline V and J ends were trimmed by 8 bases and 9 bases, with 14 bases remaining between them. CDR3 residues: CASSPGMASPLHF. CDR3 nucleotides: TGTGCCAGCTCCCCGGGGATGGCTTCACCCCTCCACTTT. Using reference TRBV7-2 and TRBJ1-6 for the parts outside the CDR3, the full variable domain is GAGVSQSPSNKVTEKGKDVELRCDPISGHTALYWYRQSLGQGLEFLIYFQGNSAPDKSGLPSDRFSAERTGGSVSTLTIQRTQQEDSAVYLCASSPGMASPLHFGNGTRLTVT.

This clone has only a few counts. The chain has TRBV15 and TRBJ1-2, with D possibly TRBD1 on 5 matching bases. Germline CDR1 is LNHNV and CDR2 is YYDKDF (reference sequence). The CDR3 spans 13 residues. V was cut by 4 bases and J by 1 base, with 7 bases left in between. The CDR3 coding sequence is TGTGCCACCAGCAAGGACATTAACTATGGCTACACCTTC. Protein product: CATSKDINYGYTF.

The chain has TRBV6-5 and TRBJ1-2, with TRBD1 matching 10 bases. The germline V gene has CDR1 MNHEY and CDR2 SVGAGI. The V segment lost 0 bases and the J segment 1 base; nucleotides outside the gene matches: 2. CDR3 size: 16 residues. This CDR3 reads CASSYSRTGGNYGYTF. The CDR3 nucleotides read TGTGCCAGCAGTTACTCGAGGACAGGGGGTAACTATGGCTACACCTTC.

This chain joins TRBV13 and TRBJ2-2; TRBD2 agrees at 7 bases. Trimming took 5 bases from V and 5 from J; bases not matched to a gene: 5. The germline gives CDR1 PRHDT, CDR2 FYEKMQ (reference sequence). CDR3 length: 14 amino acids. CDR3 sequence: CASSQKAGTGELFF. CDR3 nucleotides: TGTGCCAGCAGCCAAAAAGCGGGGACCGGGGAGCTGTTTTTT.

In this sample, this clone turned up once. This chain joins TRBV21-1 and TRBJ2-7; TRBD2 reflects the table's D call only, with no check against the DNA. TRBV21-1 has pseudogene status. There are 16 residues in the CDR3. The CDR3 spells CASSKGRGGETYEQYF. Written as DNA, the CDR3 is TGTGCCAGCAGCAAAGGCCGGGGCGGGGAGACCTACGAGCAGTACTTC.

This clone was detected a few times. The chain uses TRBV6-5 and TRBJ2-1; 9 bases line up with TRBD2. With V trimmed by 2 bases and J by 6 bases, 2 bases remained unmatched. Germline V gene data show CDR1 as MNHEY and CDR2 as SVGAGI. The CDR3 totals 14 residues. The CDR3 coding sequence is TGTGCCAGCAGTTACCGGCGGGGGGGCAATGAGCAGTTCTTC. Its protein is CASSYRRGGNEQFF.

The chain carries TRBV3-1 (or the pseudogene TRBV3-2) and TRBJ2-7; D ambiguous. The CDR3 is 15 amino acids. Germline-derived CDR1 and CDR2 are LGHDT and YNNKEL (reference sequence). V was shortened by 0 bases and J by 0 bases, with 9 bases between the two germline ends. The CDR3: CASSQEVGNSYEQYF. The CDR3 DNA follows: TGTGCCAGCAGCCAAGAGGTCGGTAACTCCTACGAGCAGTACTTC.

The chain joins TRBV29-1 to TRBJ2-3, with 7 bases identical to TRBD2. V gave up 3 bases and J gave up 2 bases; unmatched junction bases: 8. Germline V CDR1 and CDR2: SQVTM, ANQGSEA. The CDR3 contains 15 residues. This CDR3 reads CSVDSSGGLTDTQYF. The CDR3 nucleotides read TGCAGCGTTGATTCATCGGGGGGACTCACAGATACGCAGTATTTT.

The chain links TRBV6-5 to TRBJ1-4, with no clear D. Trimming left V 2 bases short and J 7 bases short, with 11 bases between. Germline assignment: CDR1 MNHEY and CDR2 SVGAGI. The CDR3 contains 14 residues. In DNA, the CDR3 is TGTGCCAGCAGTTACAGTAGTTTAACTGAAAAACTGTTTTTT. Residues: CASSYSSLTEKLFF.

The J gene is TRBJ2-3, the V gene TRBV18, with 11 bases identical to TRBD2. After removal of 2 bases from V and 1 base from J, the junction contained 5 bases not matched to a gene. Per germline, CDR1 KGHSH and CDR2 LQKENI. The CDR3 sequence is 17 residues long. The CDR3 region has the DNA TGTGCCAGCTCACCAGGCCTAGCGGGGGGCCGCACAGATACGCAGTATTTT. Its protein product is CASSPGLAGGRTDTQYF.

The chain links TRBV6-1 to TRBJ2-5; 8 positions agree with TRBD1. The CDR3 covers 17 residues. V dropped 3 bases and J dropped 5; count of bases not matched to a gene: 14. The V gene's germline CDR1 is MNHNS and CDR2 SASEGT. This CDR3 is CASSEMGPRGRWETQYF. CDR3 DNA: TGTGCCAGCAGTGAGATGGGCCCCAGGGGGCGGTGGGAGACCCAGTACTTC.

The CDR3 is CASSQEPRVGAGELFF. The CDR3 DNA is TGTGCCAGCAGCCAAGAGCCCAGGGTAGGGGCCGGGGAGCTGTTTTTT. J is TRBJ2-2 and V is TRBV4-2, with D perhaps TRBD1 (5 bases). The length of the CDR3 is 16 residues. Between the trimmed V and J ends, which lost 0 bases and 6 bases, there was a span of 14 bases. Per the germline V gene, CDR1 is LGHNA and CDR2 is YNFKEQ.

This clone was recorded only once. CDR3 coding DNA: TGTGCCAGCAGAACAGGGTGGGGCTACGAGCAGTACTTC. Translating it yields CASRTGWGYEQYF. The chain employs TRBV2 and TRBJ2-7, with D possibly TRBD1 on 6 matching bases. CDR3 length: 13 residues. CDR1 is SNHLY and CDR2 is FYNNEI in the germline V gene. Trimming removed 6 bases from V and 3 bases from J, with 12 bases in between.

The chain joins TRBV7-9 to TRBJ2-5; 8 bases fit TRBD2. The CDR3 sequence is 15 residues long. From germline, CDR1 is SEHNR and CDR2 FQNEAQ (reference sequence). V was clipped by 4 bases and J by 5 bases; unmatched bases: 9. The CDR3 region has the DNA TGTGCCAGCAGCTCGACTAGCGCTCCGGGGGAGACCCAGTACTTC. It is translated as CASSSTSAPGETQYF.

The table lists this clone with a count of one. CDR3 protein: CASSRSGASYEQYF. The CDR3 DNA reads TGTGCCAGCAGCAGAAGCGGTGCCTCCTACGAGCAGTACTTC. The V gene is TRBV27, the J gene TRBJ2-7, with D tentatively TRBD2 (5 bases). The V and J ends lost 6 bases and 0 bases respectively, with 12 bases between them. CDR1 is MNHEY, CDR2 SMNVEV, per germline (reference sequence). The CDR3 has 14 residues.

The J gene is TRBJ2-1, the V gene TRBV4-1; 7 bases are shared with TRBD2. V lost 6 bases and J lost 7; bases outside the gene matches: 9. CDR1 is MGHRA, CDR2 YSYEKL, per germline. The CDR3 consists of 14 residues. CDR3 protein: CASSHIGGRNEQFF. As DNA, the CDR3 is TGCGCCAGCAGTCACATCGGGGGGAGGAATGAGCAGTTCTTC.

The rearrangement uses TRBV9 and TRBJ2-3; D gene ambiguous. The germline V gene encodes CDR1 SGDLS and CDR2 YYNGEE. V gave up 0 bases and J gave up 7 bases, with 12 bases separating them. There are 14 residues in the CDR3. CDR3 sequence reads: CASSVEGGRNTQYF. CDR3 sequence (DNA): TGTGCCAGCAGCGTAGAAGGCGGTCGGAATACGCAGTATTTT.

The chain recombines TRBV6-1 with TRBJ1-5; D perhaps matches TRBD1 (5 bases). The V and J ends lost 3 bases and 5 bases respectively, with 8 bases between them. The CDR3 is made up of 13 amino acids. In germline, CDR1 is MNHNS, CDR2 SASEGT. CDR3 sequence: CASSDRAHQPQHF. The CDR3 region has the DNA TGTGCCAGCAGTGACAGGGCCCATCAGCCCCAGCATTTT.

The CDR3 coding sequence is TGCGCCAGCAGCCAAGTGGCGGATGCGAACGAGCAGTACTTC. Translating it yields CASSQVADANEQYF. The rearrangement links TRBV4-3 to TRBJ2-7; D is ambiguous. In germline, CDR1 is LGHNA, CDR2 YSLEER. CDR3 length: 14 residues. Trimming stripped 1 base from V and 5 bases from J, with 12 bases between.

The chain employs TRBV2 and TRBJ2-7; D may be TRBD2 (6 bases). V lost 4 bases and J lost 6, with 13 bases in between. Germline V gene data show CDR1 as SNHLY and CDR2 as FYNNEI. The CDR3 sequence is 13 residues long. CDR3: CASSARGTSEQYF. CDR3 in DNA: TGTGCCAGCAGTGCCCGGGGGACCTCCGAGCAGTACTTC.